Only a few counts were recorded for the clone carrying this T cell receptor beta chain. TCRdb re-called the 5' RACE reads with MiXCR, one entry per CDR3 protein. Of approximately 31,000 distinct CDR3 sequences listed, roughly 24% are singletons. This CDR3 region has 15 residues. V shed 4 bases and J shed 4 bases, with 17 bases lying between them. Germline CDR1 and CDR2: MGHRA and YSYEKL. The material sequenced was naive CD4+ T cells sorted from a lymph node. Noted subset: naive CD4+ T cells, CD4+CD45RA+CD25-. The V and J genes are TRBV4-1 and TRBJ2-7, with D unresolved. The TCR sequence derives from a female donor with breast cancer. DNA for the CDR3: TGCGCCAGCAGCCCGACCATTGGAGCCTTTTACGAGCAGTACTTC. It specifies CASSPTIGAFYEQYF.